The 15 T cell receptor beta chains presented below share a single source sample, sequenced in a study of response to subunit inactivated influenza vaccine. Each CDR3 protein is one row after TCRdb ran MiXCR on the RT-PCR reads. The sample has about 240,000 distinct CDR3 sequences; less than 15% are singletons. Sequenced here: non-naive T cells sorted from PBMCs, sampled around two weeks before vaccination. These receptors were taken from a man aged 45 to 65 who received an inactivated influenza vaccine.

This rearrangement joins TRBV11-2 to TRBJ2-1; 14 nucleotides align to TRBD2. Germline loops: CDR1 SGHAT, CDR2 FQNNGV. CDR3 length: 16 residues. Trimming at V came to 1 base and at J to 8 bases, leaving 4 bases not matched to a gene. In DNA form, the CDR3 reads TGTGCCAGCAGCTTAGTTGGGGGACTAGCGGGAGATGAGCAGTTCTTC. Translating it yields CASSLVGGLAGDEQFF.

The chain links TRBV11-1 to TRBJ2-3; 10 positions match TRBD2. Germline CDR1 SGHAT, CDR2 FQDESV (reference sequence). The CDR3 spans 18 residues. The V and J ends lost 2 bases and 2 bases, in that order; junction bases with no gene match: 10. The DNA for the CDR3 is TGTGCCAGCAGCTTAAGAAGAGGACTAGCGGAAAACACAGATACGCAGTATTTT. This codes for CASSLRRGLAENTDTQYF.

This clonotype was counted a few times. The V gene is TRBV28, the J gene TRBJ2-1; 10 bases match TRBD2. The V segment lost 5 bases and the J segment 7 bases; nucleotides outside the gene matches: 8. CDR3 size: 15 residues. Germline CDR1 is MDHEN and CDR2 is SYDVKM. CDR3 sequence: CASSGSSGGANEQFF. CDR3 coding DNA: TGTGCCAGCAGTGGATCGAGCGGGGGGGCGAATGAGCAGTTCTTC.

The J gene is TRBJ2-5, the V gene TRBV19; D call uncertain. Trimming shortened V by 4 bases and J by 5 bases, and 8 bases separated the two germline ends. Germline CDR1 reads LNHDA; CDR2 reads SQIVND (reference sequence). This CDR3 is built from 12 residues. CDR3 region: CASSKTAETQYF. Here the CDR3 DNA reads TGTGCCAGTAGTAAAACGGCGGAGACCCAGTACTTC.

This chain links TRBV24-1 with TRBJ2-3; D is unresolved. Germline V gives CDR1 KGHDR, CDR2 SFDVKD. The CDR3 spans 13 residues. Trimming stripped 5 bases from V and 0 bases from J, with 5 bases between. CDR3 DNA sequence: TGTGCCACCAGTGGCCCTAGCACAGATACGCAGTATTTT. Encoded protein: CATSGPSTDTQYF.

This clonotype was recorded many times. Written as DNA, the CDR3 is TGTGCCAGCAGCGTAGCTTCGACTAGCCATGAGCAGTTCTTC. It specifies CASSVASTSHEQFF. The V and J genes are TRBV9 and TRBJ2-1; 7 bases align to TRBD2. This CDR3 is 14 amino acids long. V trimming: 0 bases; J trimming: 8 bases; junction bases outside the gene matches: 5. CDR1 and CDR2 (germline): SGDLS, YYNGEE.

The chain uses TRBV28 and TRBJ1-2; the match to TRBD1 covers 7 bases. After removal of 8 bases from V and 1 base from J, the junction contained 7 bases not matched to a gene. This CDR3 has 14 amino acids. Germline CDR1 is MDHEN and CDR2 is SYDVKM. The CDR3 is CASVQGTLNYGYTF. DNA of the CDR3: TGTGCCAGCGTACAGGGGACCCTTAACTATGGCTACACCTTC.

The chain carries TRBV19 and TRBJ2-1; 10 bases match TRBD2. The CDR3 runs to 13 residues. V shed 6 bases, J shed 9 bases, and the junction held 5 bases outside the gene matches. Germline V CDR1 and CDR2: LNHDA, SQIVND (reference sequence). CDR3 region: CASSPGLAVEQFF. For the CDR3, the DNA is TGTGCCAGTAGCCCAGGACTAGCGGTTGAGCAGTTCTTC. Looking up the rest from reference TRBV19 and TRBJ2-1 gives the full variable domain: DGGITQSPKYLFRKEGQNVTLSCEQNLNHDAMYWYRQDPGQGLRLIYYSQIVNDFQKGDIAEGYSVSREKKESFPLTVTSAQKNPTAFYLCASSPGLAVEQFFGPGTRLTVL.

To note about this clonotype: At one of its ends the junction is not consistent with the germline gene, which may arise from a read error. The V gene is TRBV28, the J gene TRBJ2-7; 7 positions match TRBD1. Per germline, CDR1 MDHEN and CDR2 SYDVKM. The CDR3 totals 15 residues. The CDR3 nucleotides read TGTGTCAGCAGTGTCGTGACAGGGTCGTCCTACGAGCAGTACTTC. Its translation: CVSSVVTGSSYEQYF. The variable domain in full, with the rest retrieved from reference TRBV28 and TRBJ2-7, is DVKVTQSSRYLVKRTGEKVFLECVQDMDHENMFWYRQDPGLGLRLIYFSYDVKMKEKGDIPEGYSVSREKKERFSLILESASTNQTSMYLCVSSVVTGSSYEQYFGPGTRLTVT.

This chain connects TRBV9 to TRBJ2-3; 11 bases line up with TRBD2. CDR1 is SGDLS, CDR2 YYNGEE, per germline. V was pared by 0 bases and J by 5 bases, with 5 bases of the junction left unmatched. The CDR3 length is 16 residues. The CDR3 sequence: CASSVELAGEGDTQYF. Here the CDR3 DNA reads TGTGCCAGCAGCGTAGAACTAGCGGGAGAGGGAGATACGCAGTATTTT.

In nucleotides, the CDR3 is TGCGCCAGCAGCTCGACAGGGTCCCTCACAGATACGCAGTATTTT. Its translation is CASSSTGSLTDTQYF. This chain uses TRBV5-1 with TRBJ2-3; 7 bases are shared with TRBD1. J gave up 2 bases and V 3 bases, and 6 bases lay outside the gene matches. Germline-derived CDR1 and CDR2 are SGHRS and YFSETQ. The CDR3 has 15 amino acids. Variable domain in full (rest from reference TRBV5-1 and TRBJ2-3): KAGVTQTPRYLIKTRGQQVTLSCSPISGHRSVSWYQQTPGQGLQFLFEYFSETQRNKGNFPGRFSGRQFSNSRSEMNVSTLELGDSALYLCASSSTGSLTDTQYFGPGTRLTVL.

The chain is built from TRBV12-3 or TRBV12-4 and TRBJ2-7; TRBD2 aligns across 12 bases. J lost 2 bases, V lost 5 bases, and 4 bases had no gene match. The CDR3 is 15 residues long. The CDR3 DNA reads as TGTGCCAGCAGTCCTAGCGGGAGGGCCCCCTACGAGCAGTACTTC. This gives the protein CASSPSGRAPYEQYF.

In its sample, this clonotype was seen a few times. The gene calls are TRBV2 and TRBJ1-2; no definite D call. There are 11 residues in the CDR3. CDR1 SNHLY and CDR2 FYNNEI come from the germline V gene. V was cut by 6 bases and J by 4 bases, with 6 bases left in between. CDR3 coding DNA: TGTGCCAGCAGAACGATCTATGGCTACACCTTC. Amino acids: CASRTIYGYTF.

This clonotype was detected a few times. The rearrangement joins TRBV4-2 to TRBJ2-2; perhaps TRBD2 as D (5 bases). The V gene's germline CDR1 is LGHNA and CDR2 YNFKEQ. The CDR3 totals 16 residues. V shed 0 bases and J shed 6 bases, with 14 bases lying between them. CDR3 coding DNA: TGTGCCAGCAGCCAAGATCTTGGGCGGAGGTCCGGGGAGCTGTTTTTT. It codes for CASSQDLGRRSGELFF.

This clonotype showed up just a few times. This sequence joins TRBV5-1 and TRBJ1-1, with D possibly TRBD1 on 5 matching bases. This CDR3 contains 15 residues. Trimming cost V 4 bases and J 1 base, with 14 bases left between them. The germline V gene has CDR1 SGHRS and CDR2 YFSETQ. The DNA of the CDR3 is TGCGCCAGCAGCCCAATGATGGACAAGAACACTGAAGCTTTCTTT. It specifies CASSPMMDKNTEAFF. Complete variable domain (other parts from reference TRBV5-1 and TRBJ1-1): KAGVTQTPRYLIKTRGQQVTLSCSPISGHRSVSWYQQTPGQGLQFLFEYFSETQRNKGNFPGRFSGRQFSNSRSEMNVSTLELGDSALYLCASSPMMDKNTEAFFGQGTRLTVV.